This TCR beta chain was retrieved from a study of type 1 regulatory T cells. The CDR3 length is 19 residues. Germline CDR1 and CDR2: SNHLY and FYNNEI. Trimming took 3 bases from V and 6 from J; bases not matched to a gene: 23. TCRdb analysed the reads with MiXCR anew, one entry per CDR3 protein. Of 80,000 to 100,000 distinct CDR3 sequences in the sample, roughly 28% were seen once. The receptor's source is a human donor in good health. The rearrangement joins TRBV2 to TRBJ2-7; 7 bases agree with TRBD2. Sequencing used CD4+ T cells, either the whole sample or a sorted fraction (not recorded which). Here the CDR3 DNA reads TGTGCCAGCAGTGAGTCGTCAGGAATAGAGGGAGGGCGGAACCGCGAGCAGTACTTC. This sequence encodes CASSESSGIEGGRNREQYF.